The 28 T cell receptor beta chains listed next were all sequenced from one sample in a study of tumor-infiltrating lymphocytes in primary liver carcinoma. Total RNA and DNA came together from 20-30 mg of bulk tissue without cell sorting. A constant-region primer primed TCR beta cDNA synthesis from 400 to 550 ng of total RNA. Three-round nested multiplex PCR performed with slightly modified ARM-PCR produced the TCR beta libraries. A C-beta reverse primer and TRBV1-TRBV30 forward primers served in each of the first two PCR rounds, at approximately 10 cycles apiece. TCRdb redid the calling of the multiplex PCR reads with MiXCR, one entry per CDR3 protein. This sample carries approximately 92,000 distinct CDR3 sequences, around 70% of them seen once, and the ten largest clones take roughly 30%. The specimen was tumor-adjacent normal liver tissue. These receptors were taken from a man aged 35-49 years with primary liver carcinoma and hepatitis B virus infection.

The chain is built from TRBV5-1 and TRBJ2-3; 8 positions match TRBD1. J gave up 1 base and V 7 bases, and 8 bases lay outside the gene matches. Germline V lookup: CDR1 SGHRS, CDR2 YFSETQ. The CDR3 is 15 amino acids. The CDR3 loop reads CASHHGTGRTDTQYF. The CDR3 nucleotides read TGCGCCAGCCATCACGGGACAGGCCGCACAGATACGCAGTATTTT.

This clonotype was picked up a small number of times. A clone one base away is much larger, so this may be a read error. This sequence joins TRBV5-1 and TRBJ2-4, with D maybe TRBD2 (6 bases). This CDR3 is built from 15 residues. CDR1 and CDR2 from the germline V gene are SGHRS and YFSETQ. Trimming removed 9 bases at V and 0 bases at J, with 16 bases between. Here the CDR3 reads CANRLGPIAKNIQYF. The CDR3 DNA reads TGCGCCAACAGACTAGGGCCGATAGCCAAAAACATTCAGTACTTC.

This clonotype was observed a handful of times. A read error may be the cause here, since a much bigger clone is one base away. This chain links TRBV12-3 or TRBV12-4 with TRBJ2-2, with TRBD2 as a possible D gene (6 bases). The CDR3 has 15 residues. CDR3 in DNA: TGTGCCAGCAGGATTCCGTTAGACGGCACCGGGGGGCTGTTTTTT. This sequence encodes CASRIPLDGTGGLFF.

The genes are TRBV7-9 and TRBJ1-1; D unclear. Germline CDR1 is SEHNR and CDR2 is FQNEAQ (reference sequence). Deletions cut 1 base from V and 6 bases from J, with 9 bases between. The CDR3 sequence is 13 residues long. Here the CDR3 reads CASSLEADAEAFF. CDR3 DNA: TGTGCCAGCAGCTTAGAGGCAGATGCTGAAGCTTTCTTT.

About this clonotype itself: Mismatch with germline at one junction end may stem from a read error. The chain joins TRBV6-5 to TRBJ1-6; D not resolved. Germline CDR1 reads MNHEY; CDR2 reads SVGAGI. The CDR3 is 13 residues long. The DNA of the CDR3 is TGTACCAGTAGCCACGAAGAGGATTCACCCCTCCACTTT. This codes for CTSSHEEDSPLHF.

With respect to this clonotype: Compared with germline, one end of the junction differs, possibly owing to a read error. V and J are TRBV11-2 and TRBJ2-3; D gene ambiguous. Germline CDR1 reads SGHAT; CDR2 reads FQNNGV. This CDR3 contains 14 residues. The CDR3 coding sequence is TGTGCTAGCAGCTTTGTAGGTAACAAAGATACGCAGTATTTT. Translated, it gives CASSFVGNKDTQYF.

The chain links TRBV11-2 to TRBJ2-7; 10 nucleotides agree with TRBD1. This CDR3 comprises 12 residues. The germline CDR1 and CDR2 sequences are SGHAT and FQNNGV. This chain's CDR3 is CARGTGVREQYF. CDR3 nucleotide sequence: TGTGCTCGAGGGACAGGGGTTCGCGAGCAGTACTTC.

V and J are TRBV11-2 and TRBJ2-7; a weak D match, TRBD2 (6 bases). In germline, CDR1 is SGHAT, CDR2 FQNNGV. Trimming removed 6 bases from V and 3 bases from J, with 18 bases in between. This CDR3 spans 15 amino acids. The CDR3 reads CASRLGGALHYEQYF. The CDR3 DNA follows: TGTGCCAGCAGGCTCGGCGGGGCTCTACACTACGAGCAGTACTTC.

This clonotype was seen once. This may be a read error, as it is one base from a much larger clone. The chain couples TRBV7-8 to TRBJ2-1, with D perhaps matching TRBD1 or TRBD2 (6 bases each). CDR3 length: 13 residues. CDR1 SGHVS and CDR2 FQNEAQ come from the germline V gene. The CDR3 is CASSLADRRGQIF. DNA for the CDR3: TGTGCCAGCAGCTTAGCCGACCGCCGGGGGCAGATCTTC.

Note on this clonotype: This CDR3 fails to terminate in the conserved phenylalanine or tryptophan, so it likely reflects a read error. V and J are TRBV11-2 and TRBJ2-7, with TRBD2 identical over 7 bases. CDR3 size: 15 residues. V gave up 1 base and J gave up 6 bases; unmatched junction bases: 9. From germline, CDR1 is SGHAT and CDR2 FQNNGV. The CDR3 nucleotides read TGTGCCAGCAGCTTAGCTTGGGGGAGGGATATCGAGCAGTACCTC. Translating it yields CASSLAWGRDIEQYL.

With respect to this clonotype: Just one base apart from a much larger clone, this may be a read error. The genes are TRBV5-6 and TRBJ2-2; the D gene is possibly TRBD1 (6 bases). CDR3 size: 15 residues. Germline V lookup: CDR1 SGHDT, CDR2 YYEEEE. The CDR3: CANSLEQGITGELFF. The CDR3 DNA sequence: TGTGCCAACAGCTTGGAGCAGGGGATAACCGGGGAGCTGTTTTTT.

As concerns this clonotype: A much larger clone lies one base from this, so it may be a read error. The rearrangement uses TRBV6-6 and TRBJ2-2; perhaps TRBD1 as D (6 bases). The CDR3 totals 14 residues. CDR1 and CDR2 from the germline V gene are MNHNY and SVGAGI (reference sequence). V lost 8 bases, J lost 4 bases, and 14 bases lay in between. CDR3 coding DNA: TGTGCCAGCTTACGGGACATCCTCACCGGGGAGCTGTTTTTT. Translated: CASLRDILTGELFF.

In regard to this clonotype: A much bigger clone sits one base away, suggesting this may be a read error. The rearrangement joins TRBV10-3 to TRBJ2-5; 11 bases match TRBD1. The CDR3 covers 14 residues. Germline V gives CDR1 ENHRY, CDR2 SYGVKD. The CDR3 protein is CAIRGQGALEIQYF. The CDR3 DNA is TGTGCCATCAGAGGACAGGGGGCTCTAGAGATCCAGTACTTC.

With regard to this clonotype: Given a much more abundant clone one base away, this may be a read error. The chain couples TRBV14 to TRBJ2-7; no firm D call. This CDR3 has 13 residues. CDR1 and CDR2 from the germline V gene are SGHDN and FVKESK. CDR3 nucleotides: TGTACCAGCAGCCAACGGCGGCAAAGCGAGCAGTACTTC. Translation gives CTSSQRRQSEQYF.

On this clonotype itself: One end of the junction is discordant with germline, which a read error may explain. This rearrangement joins TRBV12-3 or TRBV12-4 to TRBJ2-1; possibly TRBD1 for D (5 bases). This CDR3 spans 13 amino acids. Here the CDR3 DNA reads TGTGCCAGCAGCTGGAGAGAGGACAATGAGCAGTTCTTT. The encoded protein is CASSWREDNEQFF.

The chain links TRBV10-2 to TRBJ2-1, with D possibly TRBD2 on 6 matching bases. CDR3 length: 15 amino acids. The V gene's germline CDR1 is WSHSY and CDR2 SAAADI. The CDR3 is CTSSAGQSSYNEQFF. The CDR3 nucleotides are TGCACTAGCAGTGCGGGGCAGAGCTCCTACAATGAGCAGTTCTTC.

V and J are TRBV11-1 and TRBJ2-7, with D maybe TRBD2 (5 bases). From germline, CDR1 is SGHAT and CDR2 FQDESV (reference sequence). Trimming shortened V by 4 bases and J by 10 bases, and 14 bases separated the two germline ends. This CDR3 is 12 amino acids long. The CDR3 DNA sequence: TGTGCCAGCAGCTCGGAGGTTGAGGAACAGTACTTC. Its translation is CASSSEVEEQYF.

This clonotype was counted only a few times. V gene TRBV24-1 combines with J gene TRBJ2-3, with 10 nucleotides matching TRBD2. The germline CDR1 and CDR2 sequences are KGHDR and SFDVKD. The V gene end was trimmed by 1 base and the J gene end by 2 bases; junction bases not matched to a gene: 2. CDR3 length: 16 residues. Here the CDR3 reads CATSDFLAGDTDTQYF. The CDR3 coding sequence is TGTGCCACCAGTGATTTCCTAGCGGGAGACACAGATACGCAGTATTTT.

This chain links TRBV7-9 with TRBJ2-1, with D unclear. The V gene lost 5 bases and the J gene lost 13 bases, with 15 bases spanning the gap. CDR1 is SEHNR and CDR2 is FQNEAQ in the germline V gene (reference sequence). The CDR3 runs to 12 residues. CDR3 DNA sequence: TGTGCCAGCAGCGTCGGCTCAGACCCTCAGTTCTTC. Translating it yields CASSVGSDPQFF.

This sequence joins TRBV11-2 and TRBJ2-1; 7 bases are a match to TRBD2. The V and J ends lost 5 bases and 8 bases, in that order; junction bases with no gene match: 12. This CDR3 has 15 amino acids. Germline CDR1 reads SGHAT; CDR2 reads FQNNGV. CDR3 sequence: CASSIVGLGVDEQFF. The CDR3 nucleotides are TGTGCCAGCAGCATAGTCGGACTAGGAGTCGATGAGCAGTTCTTC.

This clonotype appeared many times. This CDR3 is CAISPQGEPYEQYF. The CDR3 DNA sequence: TGTGCCATCAGTCCACAGGGGGAACCCTACGAGCAGTACTTC. V gene TRBV10-3 combines with J gene TRBJ2-7; 8 bases agree with TRBD1. V shed 5 bases and J 2 bases; nucleotides not matched to a gene: 5. The V gene's germline CDR1 is ENHRY and CDR2 SYGVKD. The CDR3 extends over 14 amino acids.

Note on this clonotype: The final CDR3 position lacks the conserved phenylalanine or tryptophan, pointing to a likely read error. The V call is TRBV11-2, the J call TRBJ1-1; D is unclear. Germline-derived CDR1 and CDR2 are SGHAT and FQNNGV. The length of the CDR3 is 13 residues. In DNA, the CDR3 is TGTGCCAGTAGCTTAAGTTCGAACACTGAAGCTTTCCTT. Its translation is CASSLSSNTEAFL.

Notes on this clonotype: The conserved phenylalanine or tryptophan is not found at the CDR3 terminus, so this likely reflects a read error. It is unclear where the CDR3 begins or ends on the DNA, so no DNA is shown, and the CDR3 is as TCRdb lists it. The CDR3 sequence is CSAGQGDISDTQCY. The chain joins TRBV29-1 to TRBJ2-3; no DNA check was done on the table's D call, TRBD1. Germline V gene lookup returns CDR1 SQVTM and CDR2 ANQGSEA. The CDR3 totals 14 residues, both ends included.

The chain recombines TRBV7-8 with TRBJ2-1, with 9 positions matching TRBD2. Germline trimming cut 1 base from V and 6 bases from J; bases unmatched to any gene: 7. The CDR3 consists of 16 residues. Germline V gene lookup returns CDR1 SGHVS and CDR2 FQNEAQ. CDR3 DNA: TGTGCCAGCAGCTTAGGGGTCTCTAGCGGGACCAATGAGCAGTTCTTC. Translation: CASSLGVSSGTNEQFF.

This clonotype was counted only a few times. The V and J genes are TRBV24-1 and TRBJ2-2; the match to TRBD1 covers 9 bases. V gave up 1 base and J gave up 4 bases; unmatched junction bases: 3. This CDR3 spans 16 amino acids. The V gene's germline CDR1 is KGHDR and CDR2 SFDVKD. This CDR3 reads CATSDLGQGSTGELFF. The CDR3 nucleotides are TGTGCCACCAGTGATTTAGGACAGGGGTCCACCGGGGAGCTGTTTTTT.

About this clonotype itself: Since a much larger clone is just one base distant, this may be a read error. The chain carries TRBV13 and TRBJ2-7; D is unclear. This CDR3 has 15 residues. V was clipped by 5 bases and J by 5 bases, with 19 bases between them. The germline gives CDR1 PRHDT, CDR2 FYEKMQ (reference sequence). CDR3 in DNA: TGTGCCAGCAGCATCCTCGTGGCAAATTTCCACGAGCAGTACTTC. Amino acid sequence: CASSILVANFHEQYF.

The chain carries TRBV12-3 or TRBV12-4 and TRBJ2-3, with 10 positions matching TRBD1. The trim removed 6 bases at V and 5 bases at J, leaving 8 bases unmatched. This CDR3 has 15 amino acids. The CDR3 DNA follows: TGTGCCAGCAGCTTGACAGGGGGCATTAGAGATACGCAGTATTTT. This encodes CASSLTGGIRDTQYF.

Ten or more counts support this clonotype. The rearrangement links TRBV5-5 to TRBJ2-7, with TRBD2 identical over 12 bases. CDR1 SGHKS and CDR2 YYEKEE come from the germline V gene (reference sequence). The CDR3 is made up of 17 amino acids. Unmatched junction bases numbered 7, after V lost 1 base and J lost 2 bases. The CDR3 sequence: CASSLNLAGGLTYEQYF. The CDR3 bases are TGTGCCAGCAGCTTGAACCTAGCGGGAGGGTTGACCTACGAGCAGTACTTC.